This T cell receptor (beta chain) was documented in a study of vaccination and CD4 T cells after COVID-19. Across the whole study: The cells in question were stimulated using overlapping spike peptides derived from SARS-CoV-2, HCoV-NL63, HCoV-OC43 and HCoV-229E. Study-wide points: This study had few convalescent patients and no early post-infection samples.

V lost 0 bases and J lost 1, with 7 bases in between. The germline V gene encodes CDR1 SGHDT and CDR2 YYEEEE. This CDR3 is built from 14 residues. A note on this clonotype: Its antigen remains unidentified.

Treatment given: approximately nine-day PBMC culture with coronavirus spike peptide pools or control peptides (ViraFEST assay). Sequenced with the Oncomine TCR Beta short-read assay was DNA taken from cultured CD4+ T cells. One entry per CDR3 protein results from TCRdb running MiXCR on the PCR reads. The sample consists of more than 15,000 distinct CDR3 sequences, 45% to 50% of them appearing once. The sample was CD4+ T cells from blood, cultured in vitro, taken before SARS-CoV-2 vaccination. This receptor was identified in a human donor who received a COVID-19 vaccine. J is TRBJ1-1 and V is TRBV5-6; maybe TRBD1 (5 bases). This chain's CDR3 is CASSLGGTNTEAFF. The CDR3 DNA reads as TGTGCCAGCAGCTTGGGGGGGACGAACACTGAAGCTTTCTTT.